The source of this T cell receptor (beta chain) is a study of long-term antiretroviral therapy in people with HIV. The germline V gene encodes CDR1 SGHTA and CDR2 FQGTGA. The CDR3 totals 15 residues. The trim removed 5 bases at V and 6 bases at J, leaving 4 bases unmatched. Survey level was the resolution at which the v3.0 immunoSEQ assay ran. The protocol was immunoSEQ multiplex PCR, while the TCRdb copy is restricted to in-frame clones and leaves out a portion. The sample contains 25,000 to 35,000 clones, roughly 96% of which appear only once. This TCR came from a young man with HIV. The V gene is TRBV7-3, the J gene TRBJ2-1; 13 nucleotides match TRBD2. The sample was unsorted PBMCs, taken 6.6 years after starting antiretroviral therapy. The CDR3 spells CASSPGLAGTNEQFF. The CDR3 region has the DNA TGTGCCAGCAGCCCGGGACTAGCGGGGACCAATGAGCAGTTCTTC.